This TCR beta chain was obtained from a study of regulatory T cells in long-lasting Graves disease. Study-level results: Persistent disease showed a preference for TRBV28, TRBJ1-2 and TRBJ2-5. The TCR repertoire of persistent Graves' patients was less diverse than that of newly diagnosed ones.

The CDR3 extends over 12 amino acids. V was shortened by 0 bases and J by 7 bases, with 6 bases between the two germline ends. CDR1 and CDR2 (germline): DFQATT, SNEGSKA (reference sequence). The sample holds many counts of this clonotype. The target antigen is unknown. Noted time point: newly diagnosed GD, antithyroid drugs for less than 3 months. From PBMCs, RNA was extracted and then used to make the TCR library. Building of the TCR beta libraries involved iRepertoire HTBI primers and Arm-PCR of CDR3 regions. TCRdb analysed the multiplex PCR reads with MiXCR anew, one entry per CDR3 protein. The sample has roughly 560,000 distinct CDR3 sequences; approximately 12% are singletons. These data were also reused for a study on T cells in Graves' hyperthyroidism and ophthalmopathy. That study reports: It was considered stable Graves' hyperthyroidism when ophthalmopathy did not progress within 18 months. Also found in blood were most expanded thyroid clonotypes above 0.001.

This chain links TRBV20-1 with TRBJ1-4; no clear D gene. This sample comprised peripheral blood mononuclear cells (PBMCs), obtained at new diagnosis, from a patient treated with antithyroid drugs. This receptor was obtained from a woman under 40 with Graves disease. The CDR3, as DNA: TGCAGTGCTAGAGATCAAAGTGAAAAACTGTTTTTT. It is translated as CSARDQSEKLFF.